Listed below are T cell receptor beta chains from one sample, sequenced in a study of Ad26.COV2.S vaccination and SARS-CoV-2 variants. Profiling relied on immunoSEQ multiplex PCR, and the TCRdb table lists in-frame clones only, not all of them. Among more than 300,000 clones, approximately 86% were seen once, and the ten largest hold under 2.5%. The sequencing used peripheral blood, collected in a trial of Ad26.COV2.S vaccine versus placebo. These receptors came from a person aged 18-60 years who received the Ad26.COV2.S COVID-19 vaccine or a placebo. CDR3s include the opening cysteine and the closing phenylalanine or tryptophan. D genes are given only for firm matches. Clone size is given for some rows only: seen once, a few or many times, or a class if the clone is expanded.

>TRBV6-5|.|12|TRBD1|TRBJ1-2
CASIDRDYGYTF
TGTGCCAGCATAGACAGGGACTATGGCTACACCTTC
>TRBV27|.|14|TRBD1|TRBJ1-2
CASSSRGVNYGYTF
TGTGCCAGCAGCTCCAGGGGGGTTAACTATGGCTACACCTTC
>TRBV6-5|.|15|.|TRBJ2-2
CASSYSARNTGELFF
TGTGCCAGCAGTTACTCGGCCAGGAACACCGGGGAGCTGTTTTTT
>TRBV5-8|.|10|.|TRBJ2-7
CASTPYEQYF
TGTGCCAGCACCCCCTACGAGCAGTACTTC
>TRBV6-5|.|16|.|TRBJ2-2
CASSFSSPGNTGELFF
TGTGCCAGCAGTTTCAGTTCACCCGGGAACACCGGGGAGCTGTTTTTT
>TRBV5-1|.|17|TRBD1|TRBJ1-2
CASSSSRGGQAGGGYTF
TGCGCCAGCAGCTCCAGTAGGGGCGGACAGGCCGGCGGTGGCTACACCTTC
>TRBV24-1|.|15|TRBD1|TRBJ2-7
CATSNTGTGAYEQYF
TGTGCCACCAGTAACACCGGGACAGGTGCCTACGAGCAGTACTTC
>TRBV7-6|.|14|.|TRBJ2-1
CASSTRQEYNEQFF
TGTGCCAGCAGCACAAGACAGGAGTACAATGAGCAGTTCTTC
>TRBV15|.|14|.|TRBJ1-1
CATSRGGDGFEAFF
TGTGCCACCAGCAGAGGGGGGGACGGATTTGAAGCTTTCTTT
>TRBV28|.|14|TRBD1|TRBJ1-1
CASSRQGAYTEAFF
TGTGCCAGCAGTAGACAGGGGGCGTACACTGAAGCTTTCTTT
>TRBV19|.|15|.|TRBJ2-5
CASSISAGVGETQYF
TGTGCCAGTAGTATATCGGCAGGGGTTGGAGAGACCCAGTACTTC
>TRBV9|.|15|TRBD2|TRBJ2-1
CASSVVAGGTNEQFF
TGTGCCAGCAGCGTAGTCGCGGGGGGGACCAATGAGCAGTTCTTC
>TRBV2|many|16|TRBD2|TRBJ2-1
CASSRAVAGPWDEQFF
TGTGCCAGCAGTCGTGCGGTAGCGGGGCCCTGGGATGAGCAGTTCTTC
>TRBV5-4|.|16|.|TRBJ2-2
CASKPSGGGNTGELFF
TGTGCCAGCAAACCGAGCGGAGGAGGAAACACCGGGGAGCTGTTTTTT
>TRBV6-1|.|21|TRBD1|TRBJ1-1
CASSEKFGVGQGERMNTEAFF
TGTGCCAGCAGTGAAAAGTTTGGTGTGGGTCAGGGGGAGAGGATGAACACTGAAGCTTTCTTT
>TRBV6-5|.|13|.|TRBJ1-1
CASSTIEGGASFF
TGTGCCAGCAGTACTATCGAGGGGGGGGCGTCTTTCTTT
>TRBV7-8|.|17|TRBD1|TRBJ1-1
CASSIPGGRGMNTEAFF
TGTGCCAGCAGTATCCCGGGGGGCAGGGGGATGAACACTGAAGCTTTCTTT
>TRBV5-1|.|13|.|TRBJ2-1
CASSLSSGLGQFF
TGCGCCAGCAGCTTGTCGAGCGGGTTAGGGCAGTTCTTC
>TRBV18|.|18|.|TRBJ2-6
CASSPWRQFSSGANVLTF
TGTGCCAGCTCACCATGGCGTCAGTTCAGCTCTGGGGCCAACGTCCTGACTTTC
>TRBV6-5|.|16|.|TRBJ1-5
CASSYKAGVGNQPQHF
TGTGCCAGCAGTTACAAGGCAGGGGTGGGCAATCAGCCCCAGCATTTT
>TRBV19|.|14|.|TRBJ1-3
CASSRQTSGNTIYF
TGTGCCAGTAGTAGACAGACCTCTGGAAACACCATATATTTT
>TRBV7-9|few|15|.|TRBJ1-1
CASSLEGTLNTEAFF
TGTGCCAGCAGCTTAGAAGGCACTCTGAACACTGAAGCTTTCTTT
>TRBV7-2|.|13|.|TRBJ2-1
CASSPRAGNEQFF
TGTGCCAGCAGCCCCAGGGCAGGCAATGAGCAGTTCTTC
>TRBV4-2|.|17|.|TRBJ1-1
CASSQEAVVAGSDEAFF
TGTGCCAGCAGCCAAGAAGCCGTAGTGGCAGGGAGTGATGAAGCTTTCTTT
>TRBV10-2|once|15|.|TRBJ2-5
CASRAVGFQAGTQYF
TGCGCCAGCAGAGCCGTAGGGTTTCAGGCGGGGACCCAGTACTTC
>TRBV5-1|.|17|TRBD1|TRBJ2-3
CASSLTTGGEWTDTQYF
TGCGCCAGCAGCTTAACAACAGGGGGTGAGTGGACAGATACGCAGTATTTT
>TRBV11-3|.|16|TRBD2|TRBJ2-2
CASSSKRGANTGELFF
TGTGCCAGCAGCTCGAAGCGGGGGGCCAACACCGGGGAGCTGTTTTTT
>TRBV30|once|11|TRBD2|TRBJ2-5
CAWTSGETQYF
TGTGCCTGGACTAGCGGAGAGACCCAGTACTTC
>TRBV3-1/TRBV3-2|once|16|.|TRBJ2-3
CASSQNNPFSTDTQYF
TGTGCCAGCAGCCAGAACAACCCATTTAGCACAGATACGCAGTATTTT
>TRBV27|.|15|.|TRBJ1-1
CASSFLALGSTEAFF
TGTGCCAGCAGTTTTCTTGCTCTGGGTTCAACTGAAGCTTTCTTT
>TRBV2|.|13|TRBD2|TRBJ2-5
CASIQTSGETQYF
TGTGCCAGCATCCAGACTAGCGGGGAGACCCAGTACTTC
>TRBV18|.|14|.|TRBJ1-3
CASSGQSSGNTIYF
TGTGCCAGCTCAGGGCAAAGCTCTGGAAACACCATATATTTT
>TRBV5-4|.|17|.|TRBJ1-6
CASSLVAGGAYNSPLHF
TGTGCCAGCAGCTTGGTGGCTGGAGGGGCGTATAATTCACCCCTCCACTTT
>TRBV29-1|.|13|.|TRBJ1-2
CSYRQVGNYGYTF
TGCAGCTATCGACAGGTGGGGAACTATGGCTACACCTTC
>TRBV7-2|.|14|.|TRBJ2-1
CASSLYPGYNEQFF
TGTGCCAGCAGCTTATATCCAGGCTACAATGAGCAGTTCTTC
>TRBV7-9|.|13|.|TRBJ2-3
CASSTGATDTQYF
TGTGCCAGCAGCACTGGAGCGACAGATACGCAGTATTTT
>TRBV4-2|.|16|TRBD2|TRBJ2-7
CASSQSIAGGLYEQYF
TGTGCCAGCAGCCAGTCTATAGCGGGGGGGCTATACGAGCAGTACTTC
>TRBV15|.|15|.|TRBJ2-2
CATSRSGHTTGELFF
TGTGCCACCAGCAGATCCGGACACACTACCGGGGAGCTGTTTTTT
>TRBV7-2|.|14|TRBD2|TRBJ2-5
CASSLGGRVETQYF
TGTGCCAGCAGCTTAGGGGGGAGGGTAGAGACCCAGTACTTC
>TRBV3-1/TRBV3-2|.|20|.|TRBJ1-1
CASSQDSFGRGVGEGTEAFF
TGTGCCAGCAGCCAAGATTCGTTTGGGCGGGGGGTTGGCGAGGGCACTGAAGCTTTCTTT
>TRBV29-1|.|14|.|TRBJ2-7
CSVRNRDWASEQYF
TGCAGCGTCCGGAACCGGGACTGGGCGTCCGAGCAGTACTTC
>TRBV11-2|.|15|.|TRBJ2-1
CASSWDSSGKNEQFF
TGTGCCAGCAGCTGGGACTCGTCCGGGAAGAATGAGCAGTTCTTC
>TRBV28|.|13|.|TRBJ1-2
CASSFGGNYGYTF
TGTGCCAGCAGTTTCGGGGGAAACTATGGCTACACCTTC
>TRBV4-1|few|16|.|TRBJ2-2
CASSQEGGNEGGELFF
TGCGCCAGCAGCCAAGAGGGAGGCAACGAGGGCGGGGAGCTGTTTTTT
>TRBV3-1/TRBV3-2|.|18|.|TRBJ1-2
CASSQERGPWGSGYGYTF
TGTGCCAGCAGCCAAGAAAGGGGACCCTGGGGTTCGGGCTATGGCTACACCTTC
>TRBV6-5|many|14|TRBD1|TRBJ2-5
CASSPGTGRGTQYF
TGTGCCAGCAGCCCCGGGACAGGCCGGGGGACCCAGTACTTC
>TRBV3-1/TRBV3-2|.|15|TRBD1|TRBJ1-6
CASSPRTGANSPLHF
TGTGCCAGCAGCCCCCGGACAGGGGCTAATTCACCCCTCCACTTT